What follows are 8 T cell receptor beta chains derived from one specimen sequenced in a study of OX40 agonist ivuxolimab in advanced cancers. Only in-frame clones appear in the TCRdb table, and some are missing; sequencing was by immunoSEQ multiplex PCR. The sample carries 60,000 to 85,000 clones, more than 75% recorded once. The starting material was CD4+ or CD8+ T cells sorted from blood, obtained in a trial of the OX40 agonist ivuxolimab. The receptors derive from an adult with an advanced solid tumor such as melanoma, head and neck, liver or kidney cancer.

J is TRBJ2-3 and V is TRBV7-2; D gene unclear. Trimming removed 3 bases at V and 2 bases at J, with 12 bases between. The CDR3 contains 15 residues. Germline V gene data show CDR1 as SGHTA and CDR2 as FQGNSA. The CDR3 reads CASSLGQLNTDTQYF. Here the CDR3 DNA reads TGTGCCAGCAGCTTGGGCCAGCTAAACACAGATACGCAGTATTTT. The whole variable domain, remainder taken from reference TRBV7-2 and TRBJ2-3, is GAGVSQSPSNKVTEKGKDVELRCDPISGHTALYWYRQSLGQGLEFLIYFQGNSAPDKSGLPSDRFSAERTGGSVSTLTIQRTQQEDSAVYLCASSLGQLNTDTQYFGPGTRLTVL.

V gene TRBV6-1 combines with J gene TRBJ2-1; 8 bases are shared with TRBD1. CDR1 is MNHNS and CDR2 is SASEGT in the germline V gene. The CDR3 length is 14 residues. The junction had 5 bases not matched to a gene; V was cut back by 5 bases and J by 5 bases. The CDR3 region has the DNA TGTGCCAGCAGTCTCTTGACAGGGGACAATGAGCAGTTCTTC. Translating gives CASSLLTGDNEQFF.

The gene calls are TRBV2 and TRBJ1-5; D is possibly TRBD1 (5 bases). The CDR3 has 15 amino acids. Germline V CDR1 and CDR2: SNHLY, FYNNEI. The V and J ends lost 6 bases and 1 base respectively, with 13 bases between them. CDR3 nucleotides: TGTGCCAGCAGCTTACTGGGGCGAAGCAATCAGCCCCAGCATTTT. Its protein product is CASSLLGRSNQPQHF.

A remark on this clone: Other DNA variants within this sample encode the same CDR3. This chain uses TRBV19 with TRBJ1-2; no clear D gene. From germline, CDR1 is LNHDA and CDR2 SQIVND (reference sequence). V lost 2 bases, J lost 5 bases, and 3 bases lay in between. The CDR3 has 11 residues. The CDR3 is CASSIFYGYTF. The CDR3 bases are TGTGCCAGTAGTATATTTTATGGCTACACCTTC.

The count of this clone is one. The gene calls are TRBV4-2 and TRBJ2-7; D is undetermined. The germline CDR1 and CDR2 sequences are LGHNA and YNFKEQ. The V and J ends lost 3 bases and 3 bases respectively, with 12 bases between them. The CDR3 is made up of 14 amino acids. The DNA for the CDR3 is TGTGCCAGCAGCCATCAAAAGCTCAGCTACGAGCAGTACTTC. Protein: CASSHQKLSYEQYF.

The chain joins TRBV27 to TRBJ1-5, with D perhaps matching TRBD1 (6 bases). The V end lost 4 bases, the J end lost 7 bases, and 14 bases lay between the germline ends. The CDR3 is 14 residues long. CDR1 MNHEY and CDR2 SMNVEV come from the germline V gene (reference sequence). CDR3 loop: CASSSGGRGQPQHF. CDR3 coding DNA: TGTGCCAGCAGTTCGGGGGGGCGCGGACAGCCCCAGCATTTT.

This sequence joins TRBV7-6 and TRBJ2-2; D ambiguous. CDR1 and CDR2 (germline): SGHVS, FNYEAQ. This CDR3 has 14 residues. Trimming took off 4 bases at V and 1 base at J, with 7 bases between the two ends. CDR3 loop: CASSWSLNTGELFF. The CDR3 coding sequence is TGTGCCAGCAGCTGGTCCTTGAACACCGGGGAGCTGTTTTTT.

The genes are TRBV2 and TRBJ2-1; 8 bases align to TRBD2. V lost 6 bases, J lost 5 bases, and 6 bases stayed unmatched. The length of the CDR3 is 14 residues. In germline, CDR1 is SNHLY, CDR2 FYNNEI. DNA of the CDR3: TGTGCCAGCAGGAGGGGACTAGAAAACAATGAGCAGTTCTTC. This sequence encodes CASRRGLENNEQFF.